This TCR beta chain was sequenced in a study of blood T cell repertoires in COVID-19. At the level of the study: Acute-phase and convalescent COVID-19 samples originated in the United States, Italy and Spain. PBMCs, B-cell-depleted T cells, or T cells were the source of the cDNA or gDNA that made up the material.

Trimming took 0 bases from V and 4 from J, leaving 13 bases between them. Germline values: CDR1 SGDLS, CDR2 YYNGEE. The CDR3 length is 15 residues. In the authors' workflow: Reference gene primer amplification gave nucleated cell count estimates. The protocol was immunoSEQ multiplex PCR, while the TCRdb copy is restricted to in-frame clones and leaves out a portion. V, J and clone size are those of that table, while D and trimming were read from the DNA. The data contain 150,000 to 200,000 clones, 70% to 90% of them seen just once; the ten biggest clones take up roughly 9.8%. Sequenced: peripheral blood. The chain has TRBV9 and TRBJ2-5, with D tentatively TRBD2 (6 bases). This receptor was taken from a woman at least 80 years old with acute or convalescent COVID-19. The CDR3 DNA reads as TGTGCCAGCAGCGTAGCAGGCGGGGCGCGAGAGACCCAGTACTTC. Residues: CASSVAGGARETQYF.